Sequencing of this T cell receptor beta chain was carried out in a study of early stage breast cancer tumors. Broader study findings: Tumors had 2.5 to 3-fold higher T cell density and higher clonality than adjacent normal breast tissue.

The V and J ends lost 1 base and 2 bases, in that order; junction bases with no gene match: 13. This CDR3 is 19 amino acids long. Germline V gene lookup returns CDR1 SGHTA and CDR2 FQGNSA. Assay: immunoSEQ multiplex PCR; the TCRdb copy retains only in-frame clones and omits some. This table has fewer than 50,000 clones, roughly 69% appearing once. About this clone: Antigen: not known.

The rearrangement uses TRBV7-2 and TRBJ2-2; 7 bases agree with TRBD2. The sequenced sample consisted of blood. This TCR was sampled from a person aged 45 to 59 with breast cancer. CDR3: CASSLGPGGFESNTGELFF. For the CDR3, the DNA is TGTGCCAGCAGCTTAGGTCCGGGGGGATTCGAATCTAACACCGGGGAGCTGTTTTTT.